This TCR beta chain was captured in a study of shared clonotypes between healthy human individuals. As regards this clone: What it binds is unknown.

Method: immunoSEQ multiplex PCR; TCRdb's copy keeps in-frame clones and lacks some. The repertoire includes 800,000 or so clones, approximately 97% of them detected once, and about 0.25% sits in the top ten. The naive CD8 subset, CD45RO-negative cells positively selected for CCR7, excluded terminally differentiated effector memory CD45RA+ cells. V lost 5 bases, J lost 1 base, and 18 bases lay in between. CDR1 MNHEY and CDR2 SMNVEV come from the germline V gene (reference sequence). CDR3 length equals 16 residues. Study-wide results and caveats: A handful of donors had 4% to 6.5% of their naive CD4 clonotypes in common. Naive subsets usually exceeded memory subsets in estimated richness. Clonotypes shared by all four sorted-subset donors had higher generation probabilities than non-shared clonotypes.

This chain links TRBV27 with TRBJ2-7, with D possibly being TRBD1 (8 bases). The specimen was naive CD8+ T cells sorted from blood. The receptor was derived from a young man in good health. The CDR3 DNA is TGTGCCAGCAGTATAAGGACAGGGAGGGGATCCTACGAGCAGTACTTC. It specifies CASSIRTGRGSYEQYF.